The clone carrying this TCR beta chain was seen ten or more times. Using unique molecular identifiers, the investigators prepared the TCRbeta library. Each CDR3 protein is one row after TCRdb ran MiXCR on the PCR reads. The sample holds over 150,000 distinct CDR3 sequences, about 6.4% seen once. This specimen belongs to a study of T-cell reconstitution after alpha-beta-depleted transplantation in children. The CDR3 runs 16 residues. V gave up 3 bases and J gave up 7 bases; unmatched junction bases: 12. Looked up from germline, CDR1 is LNHNV and CDR2 is YYDKDF (reference sequence). The rearrangement links TRBV15 to TRBJ2-1; 7 bases map to TRBD2. Sample: PBMCs from the stem cell graft donor, taken from the stem cell graft. The TCR sequence derives from a human donor who donated a stem cell graft to a child with Wiskott-Aldrich syndrome. The CDR3 coding sequence is TGTGCCACCAGCAGGGGCGAGCGGGATCGGTGGAATGAGCAGTTCTTC. Protein sequence: CATSRGERDRWNEQFF.